These T cell receptor beta chains were read from a single sample in a study of tumor-infiltrating lymphocytes in primary liver carcinoma. MiXCR was run by TCRdb on the multiplex PCR reads, yielding one entry per CDR3 protein. The data contain 80,000 or so distinct CDR3 sequences, 69% of them singletons. Sequenced: tumor-adjacent normal liver tissue. Source of these receptors: a man between 40 and 49 years old with primary liver carcinoma and hepatitis B virus infection. CDR3s include the opening cysteine and the closing phenylalanine or tryptophan.

J,V,CDR3
TRBJ2-5,TRBV7-9,CANSLKETQYF
TRBJ2-1,TRBV6-5,CASSYLTGDNEQFF
TRBJ1-2,TRBV12-3/TRBV12-4,CASSLWADSEGGYTF
TRBJ2-5,TRBV6-5,CASTRTALVAGGPSETQYF
TRBJ2-3,TRBV12-3/TRBV12-4,CASGQDTQYF
TRBJ1-5,TRBV10-3,CASGGTGNNRPHHF
TRBJ1-2,TRBV6-2/TRBV6-3,CASNYLDRVDGYTF
TRBJ2-1,TRBV29-1,CSIEAEWNERFF
TRBJ2-7,TRBV11-2,CASSLEILGQATYEQYF
TRBJ2-1,TRBV4-2,CASRQDQGTTGWANEQFF
TRBJ2-1,TRBV29-1,CSVEPSGSLNEQFF
TRBJ2-5,TRBV29-1,CSVGSIETQYF
TRBJ2-7,TRBV6-1,CIGAPNRRYEQYF
TRBJ2-7,TRBV11-1,CTSSLGQGIIGEQYF
TRBJ2-1,TRBV12-3/TRBV12-4,CASRFSGRGNHEQFF
TRBJ2-5,TRBV6-1,CASYRVGLSYLGYETQYF